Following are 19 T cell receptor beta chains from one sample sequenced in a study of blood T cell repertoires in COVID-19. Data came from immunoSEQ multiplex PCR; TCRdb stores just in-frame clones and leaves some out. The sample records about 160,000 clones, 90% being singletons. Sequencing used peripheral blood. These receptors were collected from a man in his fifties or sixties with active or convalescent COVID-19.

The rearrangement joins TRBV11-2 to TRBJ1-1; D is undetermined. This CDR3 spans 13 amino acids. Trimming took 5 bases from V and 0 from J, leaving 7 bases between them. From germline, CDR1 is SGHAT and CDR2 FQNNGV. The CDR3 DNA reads TGTGCCAGCAGCCTGACATTGAACACTGAAGCTTTCTTT. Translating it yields CASSLTLNTEAFF.

The CDR3 sequence: CASSDSGSGGYEQYF. The DNA for the CDR3 is TGTGCCAGCAGCGATAGCGGGAGTGGGGGATACGAGCAGTACTTC. The chain uses TRBV11-2 and TRBJ2-7; 9 bases are a match to TRBD2. The V gene's germline CDR1 is SGHAT and CDR2 FQNNGV. The CDR3 contains 15 residues. The trim removed 5 bases at V and 4 bases at J, leaving 9 bases unmatched.

CDR3 bases: TGTGCCAGTAGTATACAGGGCGGTGAAGCTTTCTTT. Its protein product is CASSIQGGEAFF. The chain links TRBV19 to TRBJ1-1, with D perhaps matching TRBD1 (5 bases). The germline CDR1 and CDR2 sequences are LNHDA and SQIVND (reference sequence). CDR3 length: 12 amino acids. V lost 2 bases and J lost 7, with 8 bases in between.

CDR3 DNA: TGTGCCAGCACTTCAGCGGGGTACTACGAGCAGTACTTC. Its protein is CASTSAGYYEQYF. The chain is built from TRBV2 and TRBJ2-7; 7 bases map to TRBD2. The V segment lost 7 bases and the J segment 3 bases; nucleotides outside the gene matches: 6. Germline loops: CDR1 SNHLY, CDR2 FYNNEI. The CDR3 runs 13 residues. The full variable domain, completed using reference TRBV2 and TRBJ2-7, is EPEVTQTPSHQVTQMGQEVILRCVPISNHLYFYWYRQILGQKVEFLVSFYNNEISEKSEIFDDQFSVERPDGSNFTLKIRSTKLEDSAMYFCASTSAGYYEQYFGPGTRLTVT.

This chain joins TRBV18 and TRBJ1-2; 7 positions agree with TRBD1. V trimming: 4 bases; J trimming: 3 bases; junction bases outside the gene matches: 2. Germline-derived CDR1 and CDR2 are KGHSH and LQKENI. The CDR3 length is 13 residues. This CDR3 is CASSLQGDYGYTF. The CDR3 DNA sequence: TGTGCCAGCTCACTCCAGGGGGACTATGGCTACACCTTC.

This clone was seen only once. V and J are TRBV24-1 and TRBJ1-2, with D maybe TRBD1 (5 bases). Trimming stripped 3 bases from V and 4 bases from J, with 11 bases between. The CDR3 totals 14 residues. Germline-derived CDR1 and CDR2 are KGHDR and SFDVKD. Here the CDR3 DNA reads TGTGCCACCAGTGATGAAAGGACAAGCTATGGCTACACCTTC. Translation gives CATSDERTSYGYTF.

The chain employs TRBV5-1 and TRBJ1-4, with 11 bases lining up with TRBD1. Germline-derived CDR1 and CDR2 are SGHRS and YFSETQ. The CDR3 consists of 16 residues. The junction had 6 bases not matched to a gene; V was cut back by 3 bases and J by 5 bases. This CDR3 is CASSSYGTGGNEKLFF. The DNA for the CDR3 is TGCGCCAGCAGCTCATACGGGACAGGGGGGAATGAAAAACTGTTTTTT.

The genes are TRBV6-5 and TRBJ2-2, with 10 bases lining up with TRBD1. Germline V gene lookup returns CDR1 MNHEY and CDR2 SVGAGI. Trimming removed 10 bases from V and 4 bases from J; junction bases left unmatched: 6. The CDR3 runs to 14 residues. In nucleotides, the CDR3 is TGTGCCACCGGGACAGGGGTGACCACCGGGGAGCTGTTTTTT. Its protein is CATGTGVTTGELFF.

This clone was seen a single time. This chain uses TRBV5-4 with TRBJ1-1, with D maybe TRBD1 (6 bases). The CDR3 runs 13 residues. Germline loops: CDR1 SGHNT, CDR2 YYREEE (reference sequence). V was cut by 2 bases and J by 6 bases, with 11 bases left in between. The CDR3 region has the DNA TGTGCCAGCAGCTTCAGGGGCGGCGCTGAAGCTTTCTTT. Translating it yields CASSFRGGAEAFF.

The CDR3, as DNA: TGTGCCAGCAGCTTAGGGGCTTCAGGGGTTCTTGGCTACACCTTC. Amino acids: CASSLGASGVLGYTF. V is TRBV7-9 and J is TRBJ1-2; possibly TRBD1 for D (6 bases). This CDR3 spans 15 amino acids. The V gene's germline CDR1 is SEHNR and CDR2 FQNEAQ (reference sequence). The germline V and J ends were trimmed by 1 base and 7 bases, with 16 bases remaining between them.

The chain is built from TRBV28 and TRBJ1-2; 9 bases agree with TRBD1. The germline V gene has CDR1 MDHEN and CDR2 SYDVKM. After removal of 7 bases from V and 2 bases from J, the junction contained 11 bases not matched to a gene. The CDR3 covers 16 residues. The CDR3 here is CASTQGGTGSNYGYTF. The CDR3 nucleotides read TGTGCCAGCACCCAAGGTGGGACAGGGTCCAACTATGGCTACACCTTC.

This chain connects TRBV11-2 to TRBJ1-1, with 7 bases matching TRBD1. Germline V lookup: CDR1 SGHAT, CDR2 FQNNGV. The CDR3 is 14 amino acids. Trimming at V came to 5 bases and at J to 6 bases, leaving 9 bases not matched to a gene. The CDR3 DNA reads TGTGCCAGCAGCCGAGAGAGGGGGCTACCTGAAGCTTTCTTT. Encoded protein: CASSRERGLPEAFF.

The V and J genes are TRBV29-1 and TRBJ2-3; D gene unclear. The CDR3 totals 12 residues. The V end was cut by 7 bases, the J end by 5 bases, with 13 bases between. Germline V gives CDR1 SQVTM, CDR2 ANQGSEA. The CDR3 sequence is CSAARSLDTQYF. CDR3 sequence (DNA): TGCAGCGCCGCAAGGAGTTTAGATACGCAGTATTTT.

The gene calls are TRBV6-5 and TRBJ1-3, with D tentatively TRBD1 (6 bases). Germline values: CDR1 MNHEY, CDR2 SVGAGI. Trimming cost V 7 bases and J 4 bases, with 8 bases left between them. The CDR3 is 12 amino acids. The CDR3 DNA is TGTGCCAGCATCGGACAGGGAAACACCATATATTTT. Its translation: CASIGQGNTIYF.

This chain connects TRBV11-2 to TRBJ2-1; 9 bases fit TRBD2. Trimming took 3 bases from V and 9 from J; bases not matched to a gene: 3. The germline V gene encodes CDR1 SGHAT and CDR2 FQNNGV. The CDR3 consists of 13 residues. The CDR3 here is CASSFRREGEQFF. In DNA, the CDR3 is TGTGCCAGCAGCTTTCGGCGGGAGGGTGAGCAGTTCTTC.

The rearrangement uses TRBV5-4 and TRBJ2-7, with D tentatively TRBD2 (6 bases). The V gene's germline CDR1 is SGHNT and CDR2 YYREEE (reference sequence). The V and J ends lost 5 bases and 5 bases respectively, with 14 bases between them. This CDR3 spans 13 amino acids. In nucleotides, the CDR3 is TGTGCCAGCAGACCCGGGACTCGCGACGAGCAGTACTTC. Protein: CASRPGTRDEQYF.

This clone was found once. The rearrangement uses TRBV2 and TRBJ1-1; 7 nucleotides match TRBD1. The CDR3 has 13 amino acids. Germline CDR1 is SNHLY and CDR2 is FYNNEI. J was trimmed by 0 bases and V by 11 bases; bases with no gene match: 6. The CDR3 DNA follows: TGTGCCGTCCGGGACAGCGTGAACACTGAAGCTTTCTTT. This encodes CAVRDSVNTEAFF.

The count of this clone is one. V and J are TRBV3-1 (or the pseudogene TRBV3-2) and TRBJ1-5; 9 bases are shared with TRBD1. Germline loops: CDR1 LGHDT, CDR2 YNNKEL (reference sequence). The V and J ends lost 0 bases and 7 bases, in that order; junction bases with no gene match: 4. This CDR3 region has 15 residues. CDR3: CASSQDLTGGQPQHF. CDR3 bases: TGTGCCAGCAGCCAAGATTTGACAGGGGGACAGCCCCAGCATTTT.

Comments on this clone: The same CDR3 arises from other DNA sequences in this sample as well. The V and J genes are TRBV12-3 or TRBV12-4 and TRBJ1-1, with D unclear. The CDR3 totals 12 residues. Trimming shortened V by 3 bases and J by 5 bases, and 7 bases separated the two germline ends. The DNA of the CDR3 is TGTGCCAGCAGTTTCGGAGGTACTGAAGCTTTCTTT. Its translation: CASSFGGTEAFF.